Listed here are 21 T cell receptor beta chains from one sample, sequenced in a study of cytomegalovirus exposure and HLA in healthy donors. This PCR relied on a set of 60 Vbeta primers and 13 Jbeta primers. Libraries were prepared by immunoSEQ multiplex PCR; TCRdb keeps only in-frame clonotypes and omits some of them. This table has around 150,000 clones, around two thirds appearing once. The material sequenced was PBMCs. The receptors were gathered from a man aged 25-40 years in good health and CMV-seropositive.

This clone was recorded a few times. Its ends do not fully match the called genes, so a read error is possible. J is TRBJ2-7 and V is TRBV7-9; TRBD2 matches 11 bases. Germline loops: CDR1 SEHNR, CDR2 FQNEAQ (reference sequence). There are 14 residues in the CDR3. The CDR3 nucleotides read TGTTCCAGCAGCTCGACTAGCGGGGTCTACGAGCAGTACTTC. This codes for CSSSSTSGVYEQYF. Full variable domain (outside the CDR3, taken from reference TRBV7-9 and TRBJ2-7): DTGVSQNPRHKITKRGQNVTFRCDPISEHNRLYWYRQTLGQGPEFLTYFQNEAQLEKSRLLSDRFSAERPKGSFSTLEIQRTEQGDSAMYLCSSSSTSGVYEQYFGPGTRLTVT.

In DNA form, the CDR3 reads TGCGCCACACAGGGGGCGCCTGGGGCCAACGTCCTGACTTTC. The encoded protein is CATQGAPGANVLTF. The rearrangement joins TRBV5-1 to TRBJ2-6, with 9 bases matching TRBD1. This CDR3 is 14 amino acids long. Germline CDR1 and CDR2: SGHRS and YFSETQ. V was clipped by 9 bases and J by 2 bases; unmatched bases: 3. Supplemented by reference TRBV5-1 and TRBJ2-6, the full variable domain reads KAGVTQTPRYLIKTRGQQVTLSCSPISGHRSVSWYQQTPGQGLQFLFEYFSETQRNKGNFPGRFSGRQFSNSRSEMNVSTLELGDSALYLCATQGAPGANVLTFGAGSRLTVL.

This clone was observed a few times. The chain employs TRBV5-1 and TRBJ1-2, with D uncertain. The CDR3 contains 13 residues. Germline V lookup: CDR1 SGHRS, CDR2 YFSETQ. Trimming cost V 4 bases and J 4 bases, with 11 bases left between them. DNA of the CDR3: TGCGCCAGCAGCGACTCTTTGCGCTATGGCTACACCTTC. Encoded protein: CASSDSLRYGYTF.

The chain recombines TRBV7-9 with TRBJ2-7; 12 positions agree with TRBD2. The CDR3 consists of 15 residues. Germline loops: CDR1 SEHNR, CDR2 FQNEAQ (reference sequence). Germline trimming cut 5 bases from V and 2 bases from J; bases unmatched to any gene: 4. CDR3 amino acids: CASSRTSGTTYEQYF. In DNA, the CDR3 is TGTGCCAGCAGCCGGACTAGCGGGACCACCTACGAGCAGTACTTC.

This clone was seen a few times. The chain combines TRBV11-2 with TRBJ1-2, with TRBD1 identical over 10 bases. The V gene's germline CDR1 is SGHAT and CDR2 FQNNGV. This CDR3 comprises 12 residues. V was clipped by 5 bases and J by 10 bases; unmatched bases: 4. The chain's CDR3 is CASSRQGADYTF. CDR3 DNA: TGTGCCAGCAGCCGACAGGGGGCCGACTACACCTTC.

The chain couples TRBV7-3 to TRBJ2-1, with TRBD2 matching over 7 bases. Germline-derived CDR1 and CDR2 are SGHTA and FQGTGA. The trim removed 5 bases at V and 13 bases at J, leaving 8 bases unmatched. This CDR3 contains 12 residues. For the CDR3, the DNA is TGTGCCAGCAGCCCAGGAGGCGGGAGTCAGTTCTTC. Its protein product is CASSPGGGSQFF.

The chain recombines TRBV19 with TRBJ2-1; TRBD2 aligns across 14 bases. The CDR3 covers 15 residues. Losses at the gene ends were 4 bases for V and 6 bases for J; bases not matched to a gene: 2. The V gene's germline CDR1 is LNHDA and CDR2 SQIVND (reference sequence). The chain's CDR3 is CASSRGLAGANEQFF. CDR3 DNA sequence: TGTGCCAGTAGTAGGGGACTAGCGGGGGCCAATGAGCAGTTCTTC.

The rearrangement links TRBV29-1 to TRBJ2-5, with D hard to call. The tail of the sequence fits TRBJ2-7 better, so the J call may be wrong. Germline CDR1 and CDR2: SQVTM and ANQGSEA. The CDR3 length is 15 residues. CDR3 residues: CSVEVRSLGTYEQYF. CDR3 nucleotides: TGCAGCGTTGAAGTCAGAAGTCTAGGAACCTACGAGCAGTACTTC.

The rearrangement joins TRBV27 to TRBJ1-4; possible D gene TRBD1, 5 bases. This CDR3 has 13 residues. Trimming removed 4 bases from V and 7 bases from J, with 10 bases in between. Germline CDR1 reads MNHEY; CDR2 reads SMNVEV (reference sequence). The CDR3 sequence: CASSSRQSEKLFF. DNA of the CDR3: TGTGCCAGCAGTTCCAGACAGAGTGAAAAACTGTTTTTT.

CDR3 bases: TGCAGCGTTGAAGATGCCGCGTATGGGGCCAACGTCCTGACTTTC. Protein product: CSVEDAAYGANVLTF. The chain employs TRBV29-1 and TRBJ2-6; D remains unclear. Germline lookup yields CDR1 SQVTM and CDR2 ANQGSEA. Trimming shortened V by 0 bases and J by 3 bases, and 9 bases separated the two germline ends. The CDR3 is 15 amino acids.

This clone was seen just once. This chain joins TRBV9 and TRBJ1-2; D gene uncertain. Germline loops: CDR1 SGDLS, CDR2 YYNGEE. Trimming left V 4 bases short and J 4 bases short, with 17 bases between. This CDR3 has 15 residues. The CDR3 coding sequence is TGTGCCAGCAGCCAAAGTGGGAGGGAAGGCTATGGCTACACCTTC. Amino acids: CASSQSGREGYGYTF.

This clone has just one count. This chain uses TRBV27 with TRBJ2-7, with TRBD1 matching 8 bases. This CDR3 is 15 amino acids long. V dropped 4 bases and J dropped 5; count of bases not matched to a gene: 10. CDR1 MNHEY and CDR2 SMNVEV come from the germline V gene (reference sequence). CDR3 DNA sequence: TGTGCCAGCAGTTGGTCCCCTCAGGGGGCCCACGAGCAGTACTTC. It yields the protein CASSWSPQGAHEQYF.

J is TRBJ1-2 and V is TRBV4-1; 10 nucleotides agree with TRBD1. Per the germline V gene, CDR1 is MGHRA and CDR2 is YSYEKL. This CDR3 has 14 residues. Losses at the gene ends were 5 bases for V and 7 bases for J; bases not matched to a gene: 7. The CDR3: CASSNPGQGIGYTF. The CDR3 coding sequence is TGCGCCAGCAGCAACCCGGGACAGGGGATTGGCTACACCTTC.

The V and J genes are TRBV13 and TRBJ2-1; D is perhaps TRBD1 (6 bases). Between the trimmed V and J ends, which lost 1 base and 8 bases, there was a span of 18 bases. The CDR3 runs 16 residues. Germline V gene sequence: CDR1 PRHDT, CDR2 FYEKMQ (reference sequence). The CDR3 reads CASSLVGGPSGDEQFF. The CDR3 nucleotides read TGTGCCAGCAGCTTAGTAGGGGGACCCTCTGGCGATGAGCAGTTCTTC.

The chain joins TRBV7-2 to TRBJ1-1; D is perhaps TRBD1 (6 bases). The length of the CDR3 is 15 residues. The V end was cut by 5 bases, the J end by 3 bases, with 16 bases between. From germline, CDR1 is SGHTA and CDR2 FQGNSA. DNA of the CDR3: TGTGCCAGCAGCCTCAGGGGTACTCGGTACACTGAAGCTTTCTTT. Amino acid sequence: CASSLRGTRYTEAFF.

The rearrangement uses TRBV9 and TRBJ2-7, with 8 positions matching TRBD1. The CDR3 covers 15 residues. Trimming at V came to 6 bases and at J to 3 bases, leaving 11 bases not matched to a gene. Germline values: CDR1 SGDLS, CDR2 YYNGEE. In nucleotides, the CDR3 is TGTGCCAGCATCCCCCAGGGACAGGCATACTACGAGCAGTACTTC. This sequence encodes CASIPQGQAYYEQYF.

The gene calls are TRBV19 and TRBJ2-5; a weak D match, TRBD1 (6 bases). The V end was cut by 4 bases, the J end by 5 bases, with 11 bases between. The germline gives CDR1 LNHDA, CDR2 SQIVND (reference sequence). This CDR3 is built from 13 residues. DNA of the CDR3: TGTGCCAGTAGTAACCAAAGGGGGGAGACCCAGTACTTC. It yields the protein CASSNQRGETQYF.

The gene calls are TRBV6-5 and TRBJ2-5; 8 bases fit TRBD2. Trimming removed 6 bases from V and 4 bases from J; junction bases left unmatched: 7. The CDR3 has 14 amino acids. Germline V CDR1 and CDR2: MNHEY, SVGAGI. This CDR3 is CASRYTAGGETQYF. The CDR3 DNA is TGTGCCAGCAGATACACGGCGGGAGGAGAGACCCAGTACTTC.

This clone was recorded a few times. The rearrangement links TRBV6-5 to TRBJ1-4; weak D call: TRBD1 (5 bases). The CDR3 is 15 amino acids. Trimming pared 2 bases from V and 3 bases from J, leaving 10 bases between. Per the germline V gene, CDR1 is MNHEY and CDR2 is SVGAGI. DNA for the CDR3: TGTGCCAGCAGTTACGGGCGACAGTCTAATGAAAAACTGTTTTTT. This encodes CASSYGRQSNEKLFF.

CDR3 coding DNA: TGTGCCAGTAGTATAAGTTCTAGCGGGAGAGGAGATACGCAGTATTTT. As protein: CASSISSSGRGDTQYF. The chain carries TRBV19 and TRBJ2-3; 10 bases are a match to TRBD2. Germline V gene lookup returns CDR1 LNHDA and CDR2 SQIVND (reference sequence). Unmatched junction bases numbered 7, after V lost 2 bases and J lost 5 bases. The CDR3 runs 16 residues.

This sequence joins TRBV5-1 and TRBJ2-7; the D is unclear. This CDR3 contains 13 residues. The germline V gene encodes CDR1 SGHRS and CDR2 YFSETQ. V dropped 0 bases and J dropped 5 bases, with 9 bases sitting between them. CDR3 DNA: TGCGCCAGCAGCTTGGGTCAAAGCGACGAGCAGTACTTC. Translating it yields CASSLGQSDEQYF.